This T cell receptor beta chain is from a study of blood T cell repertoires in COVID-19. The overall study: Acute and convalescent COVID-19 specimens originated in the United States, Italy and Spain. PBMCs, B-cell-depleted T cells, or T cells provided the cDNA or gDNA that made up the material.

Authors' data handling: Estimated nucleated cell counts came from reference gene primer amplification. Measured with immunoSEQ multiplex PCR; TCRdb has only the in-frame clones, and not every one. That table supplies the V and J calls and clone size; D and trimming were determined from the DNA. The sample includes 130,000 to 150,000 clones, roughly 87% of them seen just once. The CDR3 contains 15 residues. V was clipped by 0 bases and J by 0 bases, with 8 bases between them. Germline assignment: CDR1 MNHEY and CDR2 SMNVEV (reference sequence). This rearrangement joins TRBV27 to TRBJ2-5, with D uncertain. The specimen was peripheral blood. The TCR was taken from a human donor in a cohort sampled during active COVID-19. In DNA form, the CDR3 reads TGTGCCAGCAGTTTATCGCTGGGCCACCAAGAGACCCAGTACTTC. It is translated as CASSLSLGHQETQYF.